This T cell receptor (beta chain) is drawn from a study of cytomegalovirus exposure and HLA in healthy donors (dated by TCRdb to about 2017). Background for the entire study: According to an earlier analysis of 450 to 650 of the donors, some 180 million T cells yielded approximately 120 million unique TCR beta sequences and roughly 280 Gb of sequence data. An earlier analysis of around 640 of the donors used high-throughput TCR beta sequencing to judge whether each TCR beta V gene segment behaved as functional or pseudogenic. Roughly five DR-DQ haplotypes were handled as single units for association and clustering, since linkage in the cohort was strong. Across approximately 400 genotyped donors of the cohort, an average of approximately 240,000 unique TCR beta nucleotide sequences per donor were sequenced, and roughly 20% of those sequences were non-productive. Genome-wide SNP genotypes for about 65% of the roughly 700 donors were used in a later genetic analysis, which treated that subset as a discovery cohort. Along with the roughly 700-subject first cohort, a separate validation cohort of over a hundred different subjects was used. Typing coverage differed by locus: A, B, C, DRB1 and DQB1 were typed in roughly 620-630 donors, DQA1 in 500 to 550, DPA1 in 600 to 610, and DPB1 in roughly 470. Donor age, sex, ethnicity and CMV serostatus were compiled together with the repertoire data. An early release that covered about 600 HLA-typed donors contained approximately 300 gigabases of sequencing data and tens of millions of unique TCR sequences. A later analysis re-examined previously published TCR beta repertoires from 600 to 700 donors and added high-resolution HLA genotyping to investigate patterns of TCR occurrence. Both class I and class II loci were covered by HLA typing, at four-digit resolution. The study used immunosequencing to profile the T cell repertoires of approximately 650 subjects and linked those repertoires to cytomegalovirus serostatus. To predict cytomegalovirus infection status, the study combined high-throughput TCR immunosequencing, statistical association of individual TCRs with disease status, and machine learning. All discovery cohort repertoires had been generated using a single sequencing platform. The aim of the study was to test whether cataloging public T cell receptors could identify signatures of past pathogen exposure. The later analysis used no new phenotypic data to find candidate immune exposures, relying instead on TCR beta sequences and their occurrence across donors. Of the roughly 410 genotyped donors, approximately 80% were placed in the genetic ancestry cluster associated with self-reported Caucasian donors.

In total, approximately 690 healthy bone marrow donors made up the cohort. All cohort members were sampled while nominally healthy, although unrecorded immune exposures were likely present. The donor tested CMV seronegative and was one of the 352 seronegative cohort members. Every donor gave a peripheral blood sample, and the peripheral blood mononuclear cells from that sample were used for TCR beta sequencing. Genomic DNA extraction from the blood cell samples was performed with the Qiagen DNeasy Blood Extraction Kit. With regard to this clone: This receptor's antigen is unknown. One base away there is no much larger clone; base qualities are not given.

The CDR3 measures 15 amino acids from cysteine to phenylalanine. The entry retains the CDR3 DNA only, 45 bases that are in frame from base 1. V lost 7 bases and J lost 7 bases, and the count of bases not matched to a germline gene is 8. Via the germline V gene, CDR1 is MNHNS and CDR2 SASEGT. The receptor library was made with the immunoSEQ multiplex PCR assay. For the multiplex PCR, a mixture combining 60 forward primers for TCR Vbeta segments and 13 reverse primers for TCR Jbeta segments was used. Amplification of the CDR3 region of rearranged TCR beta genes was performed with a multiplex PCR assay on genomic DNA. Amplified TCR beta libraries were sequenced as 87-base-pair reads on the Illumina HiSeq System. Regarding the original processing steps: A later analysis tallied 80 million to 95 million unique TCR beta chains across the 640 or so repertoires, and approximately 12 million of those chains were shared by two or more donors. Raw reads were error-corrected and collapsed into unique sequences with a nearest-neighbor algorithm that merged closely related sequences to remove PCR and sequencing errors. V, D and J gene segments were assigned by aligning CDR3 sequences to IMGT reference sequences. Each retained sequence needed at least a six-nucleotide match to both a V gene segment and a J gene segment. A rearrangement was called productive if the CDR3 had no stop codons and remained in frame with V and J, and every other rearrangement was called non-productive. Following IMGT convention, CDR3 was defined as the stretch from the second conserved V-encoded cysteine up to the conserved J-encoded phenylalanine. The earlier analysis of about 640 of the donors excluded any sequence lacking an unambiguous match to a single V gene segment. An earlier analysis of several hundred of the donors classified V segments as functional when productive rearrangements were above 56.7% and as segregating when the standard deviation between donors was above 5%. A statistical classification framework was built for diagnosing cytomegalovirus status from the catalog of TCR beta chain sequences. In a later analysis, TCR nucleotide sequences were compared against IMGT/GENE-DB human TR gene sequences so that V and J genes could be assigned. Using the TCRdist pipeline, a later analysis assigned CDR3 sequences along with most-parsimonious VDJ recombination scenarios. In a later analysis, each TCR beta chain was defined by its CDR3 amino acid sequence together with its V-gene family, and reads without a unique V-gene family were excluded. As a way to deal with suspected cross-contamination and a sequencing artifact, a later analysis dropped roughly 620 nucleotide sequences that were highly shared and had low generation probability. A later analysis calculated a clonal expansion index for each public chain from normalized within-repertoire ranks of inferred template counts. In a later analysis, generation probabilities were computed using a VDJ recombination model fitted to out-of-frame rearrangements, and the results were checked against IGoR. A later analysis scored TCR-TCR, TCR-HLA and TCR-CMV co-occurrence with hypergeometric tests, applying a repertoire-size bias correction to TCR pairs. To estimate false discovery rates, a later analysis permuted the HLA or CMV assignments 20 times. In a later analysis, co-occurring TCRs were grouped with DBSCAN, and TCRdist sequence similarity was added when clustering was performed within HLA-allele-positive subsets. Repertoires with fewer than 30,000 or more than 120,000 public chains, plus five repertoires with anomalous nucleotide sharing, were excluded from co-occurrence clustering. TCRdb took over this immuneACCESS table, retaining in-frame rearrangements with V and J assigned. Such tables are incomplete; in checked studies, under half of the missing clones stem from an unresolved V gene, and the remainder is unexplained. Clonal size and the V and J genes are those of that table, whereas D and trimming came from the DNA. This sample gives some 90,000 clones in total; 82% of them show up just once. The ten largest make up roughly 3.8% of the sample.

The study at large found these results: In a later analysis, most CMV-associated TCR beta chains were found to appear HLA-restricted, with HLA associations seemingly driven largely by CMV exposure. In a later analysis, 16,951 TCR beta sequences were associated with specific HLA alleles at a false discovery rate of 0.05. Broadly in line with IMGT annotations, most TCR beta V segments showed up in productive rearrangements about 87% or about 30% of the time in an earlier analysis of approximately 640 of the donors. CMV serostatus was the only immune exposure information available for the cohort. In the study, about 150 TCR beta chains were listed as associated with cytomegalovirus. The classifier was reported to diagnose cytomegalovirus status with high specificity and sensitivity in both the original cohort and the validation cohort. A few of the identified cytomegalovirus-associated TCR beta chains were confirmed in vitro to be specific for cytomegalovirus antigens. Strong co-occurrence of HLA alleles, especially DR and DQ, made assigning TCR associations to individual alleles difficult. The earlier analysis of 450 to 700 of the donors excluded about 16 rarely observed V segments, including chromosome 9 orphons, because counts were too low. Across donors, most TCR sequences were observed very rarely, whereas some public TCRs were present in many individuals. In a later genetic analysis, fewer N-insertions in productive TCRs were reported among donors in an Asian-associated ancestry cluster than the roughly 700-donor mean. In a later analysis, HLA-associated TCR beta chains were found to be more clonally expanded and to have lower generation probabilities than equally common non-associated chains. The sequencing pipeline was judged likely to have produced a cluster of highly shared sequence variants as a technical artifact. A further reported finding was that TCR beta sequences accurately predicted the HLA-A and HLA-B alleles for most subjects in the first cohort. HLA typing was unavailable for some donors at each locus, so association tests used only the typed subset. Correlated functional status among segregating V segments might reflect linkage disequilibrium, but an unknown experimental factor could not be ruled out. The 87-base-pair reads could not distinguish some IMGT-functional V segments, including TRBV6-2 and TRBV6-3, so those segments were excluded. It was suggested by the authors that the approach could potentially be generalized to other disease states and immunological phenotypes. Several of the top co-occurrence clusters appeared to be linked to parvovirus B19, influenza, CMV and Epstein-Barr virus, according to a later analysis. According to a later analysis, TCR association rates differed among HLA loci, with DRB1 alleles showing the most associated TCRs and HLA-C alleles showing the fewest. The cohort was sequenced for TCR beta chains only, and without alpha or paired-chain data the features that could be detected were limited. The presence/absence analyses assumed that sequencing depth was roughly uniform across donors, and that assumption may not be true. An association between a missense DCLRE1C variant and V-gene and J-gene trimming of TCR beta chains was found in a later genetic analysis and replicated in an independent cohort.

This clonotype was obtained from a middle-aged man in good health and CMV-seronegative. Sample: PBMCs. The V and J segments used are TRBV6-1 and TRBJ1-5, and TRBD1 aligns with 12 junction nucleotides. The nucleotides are TGTGCCAGCACCCCGGGACAGGGGGCGGGACAGCCCCAGCATTTT. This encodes CASTPGQGAGQPQHF.